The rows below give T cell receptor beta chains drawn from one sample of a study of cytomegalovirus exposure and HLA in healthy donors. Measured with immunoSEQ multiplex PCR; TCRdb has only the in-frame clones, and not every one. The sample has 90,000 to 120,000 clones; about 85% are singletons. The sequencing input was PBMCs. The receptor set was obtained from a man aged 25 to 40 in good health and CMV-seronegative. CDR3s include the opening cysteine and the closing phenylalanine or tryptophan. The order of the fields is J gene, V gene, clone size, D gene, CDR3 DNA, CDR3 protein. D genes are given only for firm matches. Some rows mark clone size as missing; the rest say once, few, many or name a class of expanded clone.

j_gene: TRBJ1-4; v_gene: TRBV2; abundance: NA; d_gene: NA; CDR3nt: TGTGCCAGCAGTGTTTTCGGGAAGGAAAAACTGTTTTTT; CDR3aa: CASSVFGKEKLFF
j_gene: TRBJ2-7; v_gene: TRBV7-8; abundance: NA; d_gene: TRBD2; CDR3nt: TGTGCCAGCAGCTCCCAGGGACTAGCGGGAGACGAGCAGTACTTC; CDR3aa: CASSSQGLAGDEQYF
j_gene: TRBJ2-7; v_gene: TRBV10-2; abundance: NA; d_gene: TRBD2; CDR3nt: TGCGCCAGCACACTAGCGTCGACCTACGAGCAGTACTTC; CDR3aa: CASTLASTYEQYF
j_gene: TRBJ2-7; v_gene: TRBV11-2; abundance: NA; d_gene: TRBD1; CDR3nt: TGTGCCAGCAGCTTAGCTCGGGACAGCACCTACGAGCAGTACTTC; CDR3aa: CASSLARDSTYEQYF
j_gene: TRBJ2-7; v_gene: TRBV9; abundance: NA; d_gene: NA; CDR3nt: TGTGCCAGCAGCGTAGGACCTACAGGTCCCTACGAGCAGTACTTC; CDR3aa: CASSVGPTGPYEQYF
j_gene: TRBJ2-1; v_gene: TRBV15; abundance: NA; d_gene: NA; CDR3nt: TGTGCCACCAGCAGAGATGAGCCACTGGAGCAGTTCTTC; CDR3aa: CATSRDEPLEQFF
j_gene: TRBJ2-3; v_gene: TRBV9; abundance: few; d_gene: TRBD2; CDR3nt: TGTGCCAGCAGCGTATCGGGACTAGGCACAGATACGCAGTATTTT; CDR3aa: CASSVSGLGTDTQYF
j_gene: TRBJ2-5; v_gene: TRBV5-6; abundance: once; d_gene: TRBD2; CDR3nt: TGTGCCAGCGGACGGGGGGATTATTGGGCCCAGTACTTC; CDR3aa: CASGRGDYWAQYF
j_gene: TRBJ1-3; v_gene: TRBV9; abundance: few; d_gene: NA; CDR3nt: TGTGCCAGCAGCGTAGAGGGGCCGCTCTCTGGAAACACCATATATTTT; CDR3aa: CASSVEGPLSGNTIYF
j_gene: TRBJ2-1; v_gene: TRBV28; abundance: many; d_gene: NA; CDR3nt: TGTGCCAGCAGTTTGGTGGGAGTATCAAAGCAGTTCTTC; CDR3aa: CASSLVGVSKQFF
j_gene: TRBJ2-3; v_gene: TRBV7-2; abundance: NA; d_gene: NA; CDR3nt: TGTGCCAGCAGCCCCCAGGTGCTTAGCACAGATACGCAGTATTTT; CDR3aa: CASSPQVLSTDTQYF
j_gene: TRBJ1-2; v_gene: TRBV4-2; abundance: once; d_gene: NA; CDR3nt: TGTGCCAGCAGCCAGCCCCAGGGATCCTATGGCTACACCTTC; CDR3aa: CASSQPQGSYGYTF
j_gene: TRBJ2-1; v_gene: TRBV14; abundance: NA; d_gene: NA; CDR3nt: TGTGCCAGCAGCCTCTCCAATGAGCAGTTCTTC; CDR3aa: CASSLSNEQFF
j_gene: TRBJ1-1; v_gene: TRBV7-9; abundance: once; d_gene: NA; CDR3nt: TGTGCCAGCAGCTTAGGTGGGGGGTGGACTGAAGCTTTCTTT; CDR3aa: CASSLGGGWTEAFF
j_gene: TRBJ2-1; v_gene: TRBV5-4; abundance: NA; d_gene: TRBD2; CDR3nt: TGTGCCAGCAGCTTGGCTCTGGCGGGAGATCGCAATGAGCAGTTCTTC; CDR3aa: CASSLALAGDRNEQFF
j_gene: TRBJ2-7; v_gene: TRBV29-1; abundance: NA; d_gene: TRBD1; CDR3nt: TGCAGCGTTGACGCAGGGGGCCCATCCGAGCAGTACTTC; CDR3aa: CSVDAGGPSEQYF